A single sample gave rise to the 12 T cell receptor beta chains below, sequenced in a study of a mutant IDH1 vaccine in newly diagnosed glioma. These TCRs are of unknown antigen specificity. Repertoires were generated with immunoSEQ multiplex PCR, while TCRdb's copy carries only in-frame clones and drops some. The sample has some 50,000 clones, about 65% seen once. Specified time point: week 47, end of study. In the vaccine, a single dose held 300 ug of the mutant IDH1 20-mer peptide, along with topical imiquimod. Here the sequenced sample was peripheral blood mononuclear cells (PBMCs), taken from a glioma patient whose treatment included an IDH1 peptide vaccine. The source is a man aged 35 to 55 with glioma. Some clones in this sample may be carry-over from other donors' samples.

Here the CDR3 reads CASSFPGTYNEQFF. CDR3 DNA: TGTGCCAGCAGTTTCCCGGGAACCTACAATGAGCAGTTCTTC. The V and J genes are TRBV6-6 and TRBJ2-1; possible D gene TRBD2, 5 bases. CDR3 size: 14 residues. Germline assignment: CDR1 MNHNY and CDR2 SVGAGI (reference sequence). Trimming stripped 4 bases from V and 2 bases from J, with 9 bases between.

This CDR3 is CASRSTSGGNYEQYF. The CDR3 nucleotides are TGCGCCAGCAGATCAACTAGCGGGGGGAACTACGAGCAGTACTTC. The chain has TRBV5-1 and TRBJ2-7; 12 bases are a match to TRBD2. Germline CDR1 reads SGHRS; CDR2 reads YFSETQ. After removal of 5 bases from V and 3 bases from J, the junction contained 6 bases not matched to a gene. This CDR3 contains 15 residues.

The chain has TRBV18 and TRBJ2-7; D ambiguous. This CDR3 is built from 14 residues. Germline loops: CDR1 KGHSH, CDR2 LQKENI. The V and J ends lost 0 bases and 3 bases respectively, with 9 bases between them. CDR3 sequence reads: CASSPPDVHYEQYF. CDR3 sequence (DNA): TGTGCCAGCTCACCACCGGACGTCCACTACGAGCAGTACTTC. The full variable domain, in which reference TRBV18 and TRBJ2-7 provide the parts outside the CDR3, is NAGVMQNPRHLVRRRGQEARLRCSPMKGHSHVYWYRQLPEEGLKFMVYLQKENIIDESGMPKERFSAEFPKEGPSILRIQQVVRGDSAAYFCASSPPDVHYEQYFGPGTRLTVT.

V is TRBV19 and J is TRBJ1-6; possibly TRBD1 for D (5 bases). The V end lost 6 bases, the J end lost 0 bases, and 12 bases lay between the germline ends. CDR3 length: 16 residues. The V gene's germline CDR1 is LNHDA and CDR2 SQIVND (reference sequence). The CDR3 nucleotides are TGTGCCAGTAGGGGGCTTACAGTCTCCTATAATTCACCCCTCCACTTT. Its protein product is CASRGLTVSYNSPLHF.

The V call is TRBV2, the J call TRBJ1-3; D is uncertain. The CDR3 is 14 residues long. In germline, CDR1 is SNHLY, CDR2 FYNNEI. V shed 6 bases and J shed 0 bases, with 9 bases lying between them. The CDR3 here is CASRSEVSGNTIYF. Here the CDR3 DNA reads TGTGCCAGCAGGTCAGAAGTCTCTGGAAACACCATATATTTT.

CDR3 DNA: TGTGCCAGTAGTTCTCCGGGACACCTAACTGAAGCTTTCTTT. Encoded protein: CASSSPGHLTEAFF. This sequence joins TRBV19 and TRBJ1-1; perhaps TRBD1 as D (6 bases). The V end lost 5 bases, the J end lost 5 bases, and 15 bases lay between the germline ends. The length of the CDR3 is 14 residues. Germline V gene lookup returns CDR1 LNHDA and CDR2 SQIVND (reference sequence).

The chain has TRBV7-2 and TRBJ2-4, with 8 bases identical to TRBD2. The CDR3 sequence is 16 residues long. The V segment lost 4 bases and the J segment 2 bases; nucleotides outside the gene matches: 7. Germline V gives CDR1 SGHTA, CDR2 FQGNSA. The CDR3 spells CASSSRGGFSKNIQYF. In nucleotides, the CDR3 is TGTGCCAGCAGCTCCCGCGGGGGGTTCTCCAAAAACATTCAGTACTTC.

CDR3 loop: CASSPTPPGEKGYTF. CDR3 nucleotides: TGTGCCAGCTCACCCACCCCCCCAGGGGAAAAGGGCTACACCTTC. The chain is built from TRBV18 and TRBJ1-2; perhaps TRBD1 as D (6 bases). V lost 3 bases and J 8 bases, leaving 19 bases between the germline ends. CDR3 length equals 15 residues. Germline CDR1 KGHSH, CDR2 LQKENI.

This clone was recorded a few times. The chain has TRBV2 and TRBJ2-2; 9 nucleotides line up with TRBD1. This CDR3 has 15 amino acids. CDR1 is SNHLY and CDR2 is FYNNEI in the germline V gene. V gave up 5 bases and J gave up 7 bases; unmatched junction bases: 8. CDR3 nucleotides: TGTGCCAGCAGTCTAGGGGGGACAGGGAGCGGGGAGCTGTTTTTT. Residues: CASSLGGTGSGELFF.

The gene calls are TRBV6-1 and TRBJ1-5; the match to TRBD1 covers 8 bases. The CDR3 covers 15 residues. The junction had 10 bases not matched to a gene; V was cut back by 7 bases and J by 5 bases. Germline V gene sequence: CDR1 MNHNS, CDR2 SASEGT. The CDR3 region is CASNRPGQGHQPQHF. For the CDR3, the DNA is TGTGCCAGCAACCGCCCTGGACAGGGACATCAGCCCCAGCATTTT.

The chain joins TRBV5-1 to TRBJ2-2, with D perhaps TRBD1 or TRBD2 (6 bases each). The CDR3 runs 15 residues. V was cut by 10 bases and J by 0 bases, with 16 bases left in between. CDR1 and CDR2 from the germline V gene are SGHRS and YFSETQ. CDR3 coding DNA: TGCGCCTCGGGGTGGGGGGCTACGAACACCGGGGAGCTGTTTTTT. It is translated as CASGWGATNTGELFF. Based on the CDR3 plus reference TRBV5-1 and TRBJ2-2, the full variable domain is KAGVTQTPRYLIKTRGQQVTLSCSPISGHRSVSWYQQTPGQGLQFLFEYFSETQRNKGNFPGRFSGRQFSNSRSEMNVSTLELGDSALYLCASGWGATNTGELFFGEGSRLTVL.

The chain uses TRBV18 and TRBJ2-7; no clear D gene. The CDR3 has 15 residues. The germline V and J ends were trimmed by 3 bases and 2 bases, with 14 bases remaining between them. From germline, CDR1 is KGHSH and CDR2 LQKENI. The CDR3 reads CASSPPSAATYEQYF. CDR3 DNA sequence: TGTGCCAGCTCACCTCCCTCGGCCGCCACCTACGAGCAGTACTTC. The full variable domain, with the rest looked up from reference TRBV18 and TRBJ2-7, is NAGVMQNPRHLVRRRGQEARLRCSPMKGHSHVYWYRQLPEEGLKFMVYLQKENIIDESGMPKERFSAEFPKEGPSILRIQQVVRGDSAAYFCASSPPSAATYEQYFGPGTRLTVT.